This T cell receptor (beta chain) was profiled in a study of response to subunit inactivated influenza vaccine. This clonotype has a handful of counts. The antigen is undetermined. The CDR3 extends over 16 amino acids. CDR1 is KGHSH and CDR2 is LQKENI in the germline V gene. The V end was cut by 3 bases, the J end by 3 bases, with 14 bases between. Study-wide results and caveats: A suggestion made by the authors is that each seasonal influenza vaccination recruits few new T cells.

Via MiXCR, TCRdb re-called the RT-PCR reads, giving one row per CDR3 protein. Seen here are 490,000 or so distinct CDR3 sequences, around 8% observed once, and the top ten hold approximately 13%. The sample in question was PBMCs from blood, obtained less than 30 months after vaccination. This clonotype originated in a man aged 45 to 75 who received an inactivated influenza vaccine. The chain links TRBV18 to TRBJ2-2, with D perhaps TRBD2 (6 bases). The CDR3 DNA reads TGTGCCAGCTCACCTCAATCACGGGACTACACCGGGGAGCTGTTTTTT. Translated, it gives CASSPQSRDYTGELFF. Full variable domain (missing parts from reference TRBV18 and TRBJ2-2): NAGVMQNPRHLVRRRGQEARLRCSPMKGHSHVYWYRQLPEEGLKFMVYLQKENIIDESGMPKERFSAEFPKEGPSILRIQQVVRGDSAAYFCASSPQSRDYTGELFFGEGSRLTVL.